These 17 T cell receptor beta chains came from one sample sequenced in a study of blood T cell repertoires in COVID-19. The protocol was immunoSEQ multiplex PCR, while the TCRdb copy is restricted to in-frame clones and leaves out a portion. The table shows approximately 97,000 clones, with over 70% occurring only once. The sample comprised peripheral blood. Every receptor here comes from a man in his 60s with acute or convalescent COVID-19.

In DNA, the CDR3 is TGTGCCAGCAGGGCATGGGGGACAGGGAACTATGGCTACACCTTC. Its translation is CASRAWGTGNYGYTF. The chain has TRBV2 and TRBJ1-2; 9 nucleotides line up with TRBD1. Germline V lookup: CDR1 SNHLY, CDR2 FYNNEI. The V and J ends lost 6 bases and 2 bases, in that order; junction bases with no gene match: 7. This CDR3 has 15 amino acids.

J is TRBJ1-3 and V is TRBV11-3, with a possible D match to TRBD1 (5 bases). Trimming took off 5 bases at V and 0 bases at J, with 11 bases between the two ends. Germline V gives CDR1 SGHNT, CDR2 YENEEA. The CDR3 sequence is 15 residues long. The CDR3 DNA reads as TGTGCCAGCAGCCCCAGGGCTCTCTCTGGAAACACCATATATTTT. It is translated as CASSPRALSGNTIYF.

A word on this clone: The same CDR3 is also encoded by other DNA sequences in this sample. This chain links TRBV7-8 with TRBJ1-4, with 9 bases that match TRBD1. The J segment lost 8 bases and the V segment lost 3 bases, leaving 7 bases of the junction unmatched. The V gene's germline CDR1 is SGHVS and CDR2 FQNEAQ. The CDR3 contains 15 residues. The CDR3 is CASSLGGQGREKLFF. The CDR3 DNA reads TGTGCCAGCAGCTTGGGGGGACAGGGAAGAGAAAAACTGTTTTTT.

This clone appeared a few times. The J gene is TRBJ2-5, the V gene TRBV28, with 8 bases fitting TRBD2. V dropped 2 bases and J dropped 5; count of bases not matched to a gene: 13. Germline CDR1 MDHEN, CDR2 SYDVKM. This CDR3 comprises 17 residues. CDR3 in DNA: TGTGCCAGCAGTTTAGAGGCGGGGGGCGACAACCGGGAGACCCAGTACTTC. This encodes CASSLEAGGDNRETQYF.

V gene TRBV6-5 combines with J gene TRBJ1-5; D possibly corresponds to TRBD1 (5 bases). CDR1 and CDR2 (germline): MNHEY, SVGAGI. The CDR3 consists of 14 residues. V lost 10 bases, J lost 0 bases, and 13 bases lay in between. CDR3 sequence: CAIRGGDSNQPQHF. The CDR3 DNA follows: TGTGCCATCCGTGGGGGGGATAGCAATCAGCCCCAGCATTTT.

As concerns this clone: Within the sample, other DNA sequences also encode this same CDR3. V gene TRBV5-1 combines with J gene TRBJ2-1; 11 bases fit TRBD2. The V gene's germline CDR1 is SGHRS and CDR2 YFSETQ. With V trimmed by 0 bases and J by 4 bases, 0 bases remained unmatched. CDR3 size: 15 residues. CDR3: CASSLGLAGYNEQFF. CDR3 sequence (DNA): TGCGCCAGCAGCTTGGGACTAGCGGGATACAATGAGCAGTTCTTC.

The rearrangement links TRBV5-4 to TRBJ2-6; 8 nucleotides agree with TRBD2. V shed 0 bases and J 4 bases; nucleotides not matched to a gene: 6. The CDR3 consists of 17 residues. CDR1 and CDR2 from the germline V gene are SGHNT and YYREEE (reference sequence). This chain's CDR3 is CASSLAGGRGGANVLTF. As DNA, the CDR3 is TGTGCCAGCAGCTTGGCGGGGGGGCGGGGAGGGGCCAACGTCCTGACTTTC.

The chain employs TRBV5-8 and TRBJ2-7; D perhaps matches TRBD1 (7 bases). The CDR3 consists of 14 residues. V was trimmed by 0 bases and J by 3 bases, leaving 10 bases between them. CDR1 SGHTS and CDR2 YDEGEE come from the germline V gene. The CDR3 sequence: CASSLGQGLYEQYF. The CDR3 DNA sequence: TGTGCCAGCAGCTTGGGACAGGGACTCTACGAGCAGTACTTC.

This clone was seen a single time. The V call is TRBV9, the J call TRBJ1-1; D is ambiguous. This CDR3 region has 17 residues. V shed 4 bases and J shed 0 bases, with 19 bases lying between them. The germline V gene has CDR1 SGDLS and CDR2 YYNGEE. The CDR3 DNA reads as TGTGCCAGCAGCCCTCCAACCGGGAACAACATGAACACTGAAGCTTTCTTT. It codes for CASSPPTGNNMNTEAFF.

The chain has TRBV3-1 (or the pseudogene TRBV3-2) and TRBJ2-3, with 8 bases matching TRBD2. Germline V lookup: CDR1 LGHDT, CDR2 YNNKEL (reference sequence). Losses at the gene ends were 0 bases for V and 3 bases for J; bases not matched to a gene: 2. The CDR3 is 15 amino acids. DNA of the CDR3: TGTGCCAGCAGCCAAGATCGGGGGGGAACAGATACGCAGTATTTT. Its protein is CASSQDRGGTDTQYF.

This chain uses TRBV6-5 with TRBJ1-1; no definite D call. Deletions cut 7 bases from V and 2 bases from J, with 11 bases between. CDR1 MNHEY and CDR2 SVGAGI come from the germline V gene. The CDR3 has 13 amino acids. This CDR3 reads CASNPTYNTEAFF. For the CDR3, the DNA is TGTGCCAGCAACCCGACTTATAACACTGAAGCTTTCTTT.

The V call is TRBV28, the J call TRBJ2-7; 7 nucleotides match TRBD1. V was pared by 3 bases and J by 1 base, with 6 bases of the junction left unmatched. CDR3 length equals 15 residues. Germline V CDR1 and CDR2: MDHEN, SYDVKM. Here the CDR3 reads CASSLFRDSSYEQYF. The DNA for the CDR3 is TGTGCCAGCAGTTTGTTCAGGGACAGTTCCTACGAGCAGTACTTC.

The V and J genes are TRBV7-2 and TRBJ2-7; 10 bases agree with TRBD2. The CDR3 has 17 amino acids. Germline CDR1 SGHTA, CDR2 FQGNSA. Losses at the gene ends were 5 bases for V and 1 base for J; bases not matched to a gene: 11. The CDR3 loop reads CASSLARTSGSSYEQYF. CDR3 in DNA: TGTGCCAGCAGCCTCGCAAGGACTAGCGGATCGTCCTACGAGCAGTACTTC.

The chain's CDR3 is CSVGQGLNYGYTF. The CDR3 bases are TGCAGCGTAGGACAGGGGCTGAACTATGGCTACACCTTC. The V call is TRBV29-1, the J call TRBJ1-2; 9 bases map to TRBD1. Germline V CDR1 and CDR2: SQVTM, ANQGSEA. V was pared by 6 bases and J by 2 bases, with 4 bases of the junction left unmatched. This CDR3 comprises 13 residues.

The chain uses TRBV9 and TRBJ2-1; D is unclear. The V end was cut by 3 bases, the J end by 6 bases, with 7 bases between. The CDR3 covers 12 residues. Germline CDR1 reads SGDLS; CDR2 reads YYNGEE. CDR3 sequence reads: CASSAGGNEQFF. The CDR3 DNA reads TGTGCCAGCAGCGCCGGTGGCAATGAGCAGTTCTTC.

The chain uses TRBV4-1 and TRBJ1-2, with 8 bases aligning to TRBD1. The CDR3 has 13 amino acids. Germline V CDR1 and CDR2: MGHRA, YSYEKL. Trimming at V came to 5 bases and at J to 6 bases, leaving 5 bases not matched to a gene. CDR3 sequence (DNA): TGCGCCAGCAGCTCCAGGACAGGGAATGGCTACACCTTC. It is translated as CASSSRTGNGYTF.

The chain carries TRBV20-1 and TRBJ2-7, with 8 bases identical to TRBD1. The germline V gene has CDR1 DFQATT and CDR2 SNEGSKA (reference sequence). Unmatched junction bases numbered 10, after V lost 3 bases and J lost 6 bases. The CDR3 has 14 amino acids. CDR3 nucleotides: TGCAGTGCTAGTTGGAGGGGACAGGTCACCGAGCAGTACTTC. Amino acids: CSASWRGQVTEQYF.